The rows below give T cell receptor beta chains drawn from one sample of a study of cytomegalovirus exposure and HLA in healthy donors. TCRdb keeps only in-frame clones here, not all; method: immunoSEQ multiplex PCR. The sample contains about 160,000 clones, about 76% of which appear only once. Specimen: PBMCs. The source is a woman between 40 and 55 years old in good health and CMV-seropositive. Each CDR3 is given with its conserved first and last residue. A D gene is named only where the DNA matches it firmly. Rows give clone size only sometimes, using once, few, many, or a class for an expanded clone.

size	V	J	D	CDR3	DNA
.	TRBV7-9	TRBJ1-4	.	CASSLYEELFF	TGTGCCAGCAGCTTATATGAGGAACTGTTTTTT
.	TRBV11-2	TRBJ2-3	TRBD2	CASGASGRLDTQYF	TGTGCCAGCGGGGCTAGCGGGAGGCTAGATACGCAGTATTTT
.	TRBV5-6	TRBJ1-6	.	CASSFRGSYNSPLHF	TGTGCCAGCAGCTTCCGAGGGTCCTATAATTCACCCCTCCACTTT
.	TRBV19	TRBJ1-5	.	CASRNPGGFNQPQHF	TGTGCCAGTAGGAACCCCGGGGGGTTTAATCAGCCCCAGCATTTT
few	TRBV5-5	TRBJ2-3	TRBD2	CASSPGTSGRFPDTQYF	TGTGCCAGCAGCCCCGGGACTAGCGGGAGATTCCCAGATACGCAGTATTTT
.	TRBV10-1	TRBJ1-3	.	CASSESRGFSGNTIYF	TGCGCCAGCAGTGAGTCTAGGGGATTCTCTGGAAACACCATATATTTT
.	TRBV11-2	TRBJ1-2	.	CASSLEFNGYTF	TGTGCCAGCAGCTTAGAGTTCAATGGCTACACCTTC
.	TRBV4-1	TRBJ1-1	TRBD1	CASSYYKRDRDAFF	TGCGCCAGCAGCTACTATAAGAGGGACAGGGACGCTTTCTTT
.	TRBV12-5	TRBJ2-7	TRBD1	CASGLPNRDRGYEQYF	TGTGCTAGTGGTTTGCCGAACAGGGACAGAGGCTACGAGCAGTACTTC
.	TRBV6-5	TRBJ1-1	TRBD1	CASSYGTGALDAFF	TGTGCCAGCAGTTACGGGACAGGGGCCTTGGATGCTTTCTTT
.	TRBV21-1	TRBJ2-1	.	CASTPPLKRNEQFF	TGTGCCAGCACCCCTCCCCTTAAGCGCAATGAGCAGTTCTTC
once	TRBV10-2	TRBJ1-6	.	CASSEGAGVNSPLHF	TGCGCCAGCAGTGAGGGGGCAGGGGTTAATTCACCCCTCCACTTT
.	TRBV28	TRBJ2-1	.	CASSFGRGWGKFF	TGTGCCAGCAGTTTCGGCAGGGGTTGGGGGAAGTTCTTC
.	TRBV19	TRBJ1-2	.	CASTGENYGYTF	TGTGCCAGTACAGGGGAGAACTATGGCTACACCTTC
.	TRBV15	TRBJ1-5	.	CATSREGDPNQPQHF	TGTGCCACCAGCAGAGAGGGAGACCCCAATCAGCCCCAGCATTTT
.	TRBV25-1	TRBJ1-1	TRBD1	CASSSSGGTEAFF	TGTGCCAGCAGTAGCTCAGGGGGCACTGAAGCTTTCTTT
.	TRBV5-1	TRBJ2-7	TRBD1	CASSFDRGLYEQYF	TGCGCCAGCAGCTTTGACAGGGGGCTCTACGAGCAGTACTTC
few	TRBV7-9	TRBJ1-6	.	CASSNRVSYNSPLHF	TGTGCCAGCAGCAATCGGGTCTCCTATAATTCACCCCTCCACTTT
.	TRBV5-1	TRBJ2-5	TRBD2	CASSLASRLAGGPGEQYF	TGCGCCAGCAGCTTGGCCTCTAGACTAGCGGGAGGGCCGGGGGAGCAGTACTTC
few	TRBV5-4	TRBJ2-5	TRBD1	CASSVQGAVETQYF	TGTGCCAGCAGCGTCCAGGGGGCCGTGGAGACCCAGTACTTC
.	TRBV7-2	TRBJ2-1	TRBD2	CASSFGLAGTEQFF	TGTGCCAGCAGCTTCGGACTAGCGGGAACGGAGCAGTTCTTC